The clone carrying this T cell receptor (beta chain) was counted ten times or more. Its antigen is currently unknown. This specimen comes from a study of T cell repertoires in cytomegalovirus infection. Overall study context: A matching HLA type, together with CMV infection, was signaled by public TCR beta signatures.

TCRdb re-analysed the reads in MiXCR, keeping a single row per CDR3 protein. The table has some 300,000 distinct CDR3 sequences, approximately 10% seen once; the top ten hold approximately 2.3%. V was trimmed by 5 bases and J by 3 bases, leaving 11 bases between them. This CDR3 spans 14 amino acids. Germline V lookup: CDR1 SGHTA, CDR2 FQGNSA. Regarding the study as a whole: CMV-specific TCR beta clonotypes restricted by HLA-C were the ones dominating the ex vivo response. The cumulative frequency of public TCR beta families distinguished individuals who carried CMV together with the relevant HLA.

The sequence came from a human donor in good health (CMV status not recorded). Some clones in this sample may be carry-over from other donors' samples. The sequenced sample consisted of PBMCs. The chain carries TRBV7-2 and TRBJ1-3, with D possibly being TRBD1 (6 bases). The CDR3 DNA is TGTGCCAGCAGCCTCGGGACAATTGGAAACACCATATATTTT. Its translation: CASSLGTIGNTIYF.